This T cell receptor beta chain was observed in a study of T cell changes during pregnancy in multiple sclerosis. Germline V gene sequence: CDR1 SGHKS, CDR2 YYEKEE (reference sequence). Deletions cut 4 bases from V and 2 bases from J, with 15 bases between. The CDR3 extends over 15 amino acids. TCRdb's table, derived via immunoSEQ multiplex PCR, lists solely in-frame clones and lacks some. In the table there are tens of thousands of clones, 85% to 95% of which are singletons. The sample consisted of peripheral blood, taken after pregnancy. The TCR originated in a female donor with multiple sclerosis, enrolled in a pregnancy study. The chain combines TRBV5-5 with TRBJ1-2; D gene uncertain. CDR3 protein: CASSPEAISNYGYTF. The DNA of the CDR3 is TGTGCCAGCAGCCCCGAAGCAATTTCAAACTATGGCTACACCTTC.